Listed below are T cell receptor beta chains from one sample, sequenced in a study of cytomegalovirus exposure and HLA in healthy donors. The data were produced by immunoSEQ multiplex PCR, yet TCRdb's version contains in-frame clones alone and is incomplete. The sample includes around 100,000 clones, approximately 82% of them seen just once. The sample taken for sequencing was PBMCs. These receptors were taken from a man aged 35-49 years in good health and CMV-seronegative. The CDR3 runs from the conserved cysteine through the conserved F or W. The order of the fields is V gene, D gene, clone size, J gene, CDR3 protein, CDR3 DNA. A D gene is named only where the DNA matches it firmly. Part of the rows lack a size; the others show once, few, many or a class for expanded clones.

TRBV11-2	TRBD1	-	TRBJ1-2	CASSLDLGQGPLYGYTF	TGTGCCAGCAGCTTAGATCTCGGACAGGGCCCCTTATATGGCTACACCTTC
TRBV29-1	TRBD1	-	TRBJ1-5	CSVGAGGGQPQHF	TGCAGCGTTGGGGCAGGGGGCGGTCAGCCCCAGCATTTT
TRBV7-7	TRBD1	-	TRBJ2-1	CASSPGGGYNEQFF	TGTGCTAGCAGCCCAGGGGGCGGGTACAATGAGCAGTTCTTC
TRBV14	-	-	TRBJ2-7	CASSQEIAYEQYF	TGTGCCAGCAGCCAGGAGATAGCGTACGAGCAGTACTTC
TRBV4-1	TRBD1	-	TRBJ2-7	CASSQGLGQGPYEQYF	TGCGCCAGCAGCCAAGGTTTGGGACAGGGACCCTACGAGCAGTACTTC
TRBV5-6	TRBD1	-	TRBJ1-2	CASSLSRGMRGYTF	TGTGCCAGCAGCTTGTCCAGGGGGATGCGTGGCTACACCTTC
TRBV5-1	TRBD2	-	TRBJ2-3	CASSSPGRGGTGNWDTQYF	TGCGCCAGCAGCTCGCCCGGACGGGGGGGAACTGGGAATTGGGATACGCAGTATTTT
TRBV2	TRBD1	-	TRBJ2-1	CASSPGQGPVISYNEQFF	TGTGCCAGCAGCCCGGGACAGGGCCCTGTCATTTCCTACAATGAGCAGTTCTTC
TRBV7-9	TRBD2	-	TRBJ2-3	CASSFAAGGPGDTQYF	TGTGCCAGCAGCTTTGCGGCGGGGGGGCCGGGAGATACGCAGTATTTT
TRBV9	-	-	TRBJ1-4	CASSVATGEEEKLFF	TGTGCCAGCAGCGTAGCTACGGGGGAGGAGGAAAAACTGTTTTTT
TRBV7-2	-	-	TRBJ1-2	CASTLSGADYGYTF	TGTGCCAGCACCTTGAGCGGGGCGGACTATGGCTACACCTTC
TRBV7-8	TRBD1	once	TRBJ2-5	CASSVPGTGVLETQYF	TGTGCCAGCAGCGTTCCCGGGACAGGGGTTTTGGAGACCCAGTACTTC
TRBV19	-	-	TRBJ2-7	CASSIAASGSYEQYF	TGTGCCAGTAGTATAGCAGCGAGCGGGTCCTACGAGCAGTACTTC
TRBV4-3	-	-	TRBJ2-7	CASSHTSRGHEQYF	TGCGCCAGCAGCCATACGAGCAGGGGACACGAGCAGTACTTC
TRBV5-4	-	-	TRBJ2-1	CASSLMQGTTYNEQFF	TGTGCCAGCAGCTTGATGCAGGGTACGACCTACAATGAGCAGTTCTTC
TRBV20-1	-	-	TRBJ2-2	CSASRGEELFF	TGCAGTGCGAGCCGTGGAGAGGAGCTGTTTTTT
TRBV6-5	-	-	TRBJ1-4	CASSYLDTDEKLFF	TGTGCCAGCAGTTACCTGGACACCGATGAAAAACTGTTTTTT
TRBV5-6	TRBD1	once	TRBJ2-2	CASSNDRGKTGELFF	TGTGCCAGCAGCAATGACAGGGGAAAAACCGGGGAGCTGTTTTTT
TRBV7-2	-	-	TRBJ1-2	CASSLGAGVDYGYTF	TGTGCCAGCAGCTTAGGCGCGGGAGTCGACTATGGCTACACCTTC
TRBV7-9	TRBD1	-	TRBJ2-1	CASSLDRVAISEQFF	TGTGCCAGCAGTTTGGACAGGGTGGCAATCAGTGAGCAGTTCTTC
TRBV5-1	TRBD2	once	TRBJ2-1	CASSPQIAGEYNEQFF	TGCGCCAGCAGCCCCCAAATAGCGGGAGAGTACAATGAGCAGTTCTTC
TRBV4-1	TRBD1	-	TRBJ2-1	CASSPQSTGGTGEYFEQFF	TGCGCCAGCAGCCCTCAATCTACTGGTGGGACAGGGGAGTATTTTGAGCAGTTCTTC
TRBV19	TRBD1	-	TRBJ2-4	CASSPDRAAKNIQYF	TGTGCCAGTAGCCCCGACAGGGCGGCCAAAAACATTCAGTACTTC
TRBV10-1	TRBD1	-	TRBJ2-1	CASSLGQLPYNEQFF	TGCGCCAGCAGTCTGGGACAGCTACCCTACAATGAGCAGTTCTTC
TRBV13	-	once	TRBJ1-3	CASSLVDSPGNTIYF	TGTGCCAGCAGCTTAGTGGACAGCCCTGGAAACACCATATATTTT
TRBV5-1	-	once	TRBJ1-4	CASSLTGRREKLFF	TGCGCCAGCAGCTTGACAGGACGGCGTGAAAAACTGTTTTTT
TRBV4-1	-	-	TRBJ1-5	CASSQDPSQHF	TGCGCCAGCAGCCAAGACCCTAGCCAGCATTTT
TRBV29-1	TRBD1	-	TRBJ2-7	CSVRTGTGNEQYF	TGCAGCGTCCGAACCGGGACAGGGAACGAGCAGTACTTC
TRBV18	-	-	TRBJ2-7	CASSPLGSTPEQYF	TGTGCCAGCTCACCACTAGGGAGTACTCCCGAGCAGTACTTC
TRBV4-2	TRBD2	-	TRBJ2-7	CASSLAPGLAGPTYEQYF	TGTGCCAGCAGCCTAGCACCGGGACTAGCGGGGCCGACCTACGAGCAGTACTTC
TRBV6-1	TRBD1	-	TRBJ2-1	CASRAGTVSEQFF	TGTGCCAGCAGGGCTGGGACAGTTAGTGAGCAGTTCTTC
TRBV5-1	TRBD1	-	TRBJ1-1	CASSSRQGRTEAFF	TGCGCCAGCAGTTCCAGACAGGGAAGGACTGAAGCTTTCTTT
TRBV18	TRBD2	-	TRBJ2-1	CASSFSSGGYNEQFF	TGTGCCAGCTCATTCTCTAGCGGGGGATACAATGAGCAGTTCTTC
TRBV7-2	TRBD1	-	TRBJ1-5	CASSLAGGGQPQHF	TGTGCCAGCAGCTTAGCAGGGGGCGGTCAGCCCCAGCATTTT
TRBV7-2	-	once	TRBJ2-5	CASSFGRQETQYF	TGTGCCAGCAGCTTCGGCAGGCAAGAGACCCAGTACTTC
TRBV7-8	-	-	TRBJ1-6	CASSLGAQGNSPLHF	TGTGCCAGCAGCTTAGGCGCACAGGGCAATTCACCCCTCCACTTT
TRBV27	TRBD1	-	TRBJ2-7	CASSALGQGIGEQYF	TGTGCCAGCAGTGCATTGGGACAGGGGATAGGCGAGCAGTACTTC
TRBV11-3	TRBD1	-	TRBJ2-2	CASSLRQGSGELFF	TGTGCCAGCAGCTTACGACAGGGTAGCGGGGAGCTGTTTTTT
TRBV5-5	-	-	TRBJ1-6	CASSRDGSSYNSPLHF	TGTGCCAGCAGCCGGGACGGGAGCTCCTATAATTCACCCCTCCACTTT
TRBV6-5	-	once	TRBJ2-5	CASSYYPGTQYF	TGTGCCAGCAGTTATTACCCCGGTACCCAGTACTTC
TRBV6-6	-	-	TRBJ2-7	CASSSSLSYEQYF	TGTGCCAGCAGTTCTAGTCTCTCCTACGAGCAGTACTTC